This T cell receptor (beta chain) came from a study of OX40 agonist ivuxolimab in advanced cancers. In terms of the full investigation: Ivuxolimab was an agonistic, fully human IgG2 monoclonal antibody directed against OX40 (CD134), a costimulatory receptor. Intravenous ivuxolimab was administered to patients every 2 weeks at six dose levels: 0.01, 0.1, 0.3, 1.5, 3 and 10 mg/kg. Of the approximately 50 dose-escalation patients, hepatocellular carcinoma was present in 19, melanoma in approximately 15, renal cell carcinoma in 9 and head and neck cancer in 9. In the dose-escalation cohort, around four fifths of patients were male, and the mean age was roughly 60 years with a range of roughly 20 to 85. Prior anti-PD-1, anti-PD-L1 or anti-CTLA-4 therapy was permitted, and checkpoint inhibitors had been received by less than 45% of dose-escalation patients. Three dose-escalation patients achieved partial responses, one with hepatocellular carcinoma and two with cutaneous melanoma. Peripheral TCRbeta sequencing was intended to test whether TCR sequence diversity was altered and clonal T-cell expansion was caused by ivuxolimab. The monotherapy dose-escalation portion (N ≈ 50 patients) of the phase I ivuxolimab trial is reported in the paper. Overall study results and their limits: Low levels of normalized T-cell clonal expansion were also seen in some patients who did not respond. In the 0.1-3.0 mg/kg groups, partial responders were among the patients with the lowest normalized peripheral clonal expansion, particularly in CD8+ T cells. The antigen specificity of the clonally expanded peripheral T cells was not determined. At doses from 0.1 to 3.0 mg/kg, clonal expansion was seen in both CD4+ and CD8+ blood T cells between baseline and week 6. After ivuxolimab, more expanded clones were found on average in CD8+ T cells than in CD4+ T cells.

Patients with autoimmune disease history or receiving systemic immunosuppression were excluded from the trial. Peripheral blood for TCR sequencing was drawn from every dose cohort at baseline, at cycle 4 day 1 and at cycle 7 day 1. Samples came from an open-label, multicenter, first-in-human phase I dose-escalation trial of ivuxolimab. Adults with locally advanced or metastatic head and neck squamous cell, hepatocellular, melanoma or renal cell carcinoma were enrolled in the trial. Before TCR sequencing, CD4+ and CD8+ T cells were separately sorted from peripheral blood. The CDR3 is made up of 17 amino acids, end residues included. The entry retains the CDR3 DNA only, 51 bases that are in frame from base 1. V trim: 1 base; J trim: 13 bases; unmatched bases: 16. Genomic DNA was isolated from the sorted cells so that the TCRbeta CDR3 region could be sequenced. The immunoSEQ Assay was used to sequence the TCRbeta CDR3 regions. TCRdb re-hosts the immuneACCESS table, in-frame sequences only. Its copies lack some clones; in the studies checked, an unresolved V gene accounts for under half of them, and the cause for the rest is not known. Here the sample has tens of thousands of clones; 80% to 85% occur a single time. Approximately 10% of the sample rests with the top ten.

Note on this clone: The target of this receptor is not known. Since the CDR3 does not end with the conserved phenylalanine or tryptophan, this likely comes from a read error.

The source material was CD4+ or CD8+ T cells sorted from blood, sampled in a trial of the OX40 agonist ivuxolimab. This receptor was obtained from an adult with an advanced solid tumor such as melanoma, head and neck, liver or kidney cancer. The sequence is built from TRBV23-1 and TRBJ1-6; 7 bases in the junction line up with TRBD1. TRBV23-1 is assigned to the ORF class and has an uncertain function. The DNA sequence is TGCGCCAGCAGTCAATTTGGGACAGCACAACTCTGGGATCCCCTCCACCTT. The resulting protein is CASSQFGTAQLWDPLHL.